Listed below are T cell receptor beta chains from one sample, sequenced in a study of blood T cell repertoires in COVID-19. TCRdb keeps only in-frame clones here, not all; method: immunoSEQ multiplex PCR. The data contain hundreds of thousands of clones, about 87% of them seen just once; the ten biggest clones take up approximately 3%. Sequenced sample: peripheral blood. The receptors stem from a man aged 55 to 70 with acute or convalescent COVID-19. The CDR3 runs from the conserved cysteine through the conserved F or W. Fields, in order: D gene, J gene, V gene, clone size, CDR3 protein, CDR3 DNA. A D gene is named only where the DNA matches it firmly. Clone size, where shown, is once, few, many, or a class for clones that have expanded.

D: TRBD1; J: TRBJ1-5; V: TRBV23-1; size: NA; CDR3: CASSQSEGAHSNQPQHF; DNA: TGCGCCAGCAGTCAATCCGAGGGGGCACATAGCAATCAGCCCCAGCATTTT
D: TRBD1; J: TRBJ1-5; V: TRBV19; size: NA; CDR3: CASSPSLGTADQPQHF; DNA: TGTGCCAGTAGTCCGTCGCTCGGGACAGCCGATCAGCCCCAGCATTTT
D: NA; J: TRBJ2-1; V: TRBV5-1; size: NA; CDR3: CASSLAARYNEQFF; DNA: TGCGCCAGCAGCTTGGCTGCGCGGTACAATGAGCAGTTCTTC
D: NA; J: TRBJ1-2; V: TRBV7-9; size: NA; CDR3: CASSFSRRRDGGGYTF; DNA: TGTGCCAGCAGCTTTTCCCGGCGCCGGGATGGTGGAGGCTACACCTTC
D: TRBD2; J: TRBJ2-1; V: TRBV5-1; size: once; CDR3: CASSRSPSGGAREQFF; DNA: TGCGCCAGCAGCCGGTCCCCTAGCGGGGGAGCACGGGAGCAGTTCTTC
D: TRBD1; J: TRBJ1-3; V: TRBV6-1; size: once; CDR3: CASSGGQIRSGNTIYF; DNA: TGTGCCAGCAGTGGGGGACAGATACGTAGTGGAAACACCATATATTTT
D: NA; J: TRBJ2-2; V: TRBV20-1; size: NA; CDR3: CSASGFRAGHTGELFF; DNA: TGCAGTGCTAGTGGTTTTCGGGCGGGGCACACCGGGGAGCTGTTTTTT
D: NA; J: TRBJ1-1; V: TRBV19; size: NA; CDR3: CASRPPGGTEAFF; DNA: TGTGCCAGCAGACCTCCGGGGGGCACTGAAGCTTTCTTT
D: NA; J: TRBJ2-1; V: TRBV7-9; size: NA; CDR3: CASSSPYNEQFF; DNA: TGTGCCAGCAGCTCTCCCTACAATGAGCAGTTCTTC
D: NA; J: TRBJ2-7; V: TRBV5-4; size: NA; CDR3: CASSRGTQLYEQYF; DNA: TGTGCCAGCAGTCGAGGGACACAACTCTACGAGCAGTACTTC
D: NA; J: TRBJ2-7; V: TRBV5-6; size: NA; CDR3: CASSPGSTTGPEQYF; DNA: TGTGCCAGCAGCCCGGGGTCAACGACAGGCCCCGAGCAGTACTTC
D: NA; J: TRBJ1-2; V: TRBV28; size: NA; CDR3: CASSSLTVPYGYTF; DNA: TGTGCCAGCAGTTCCTTGACAGTACCCTATGGCTACACCTTC
D: NA; J: TRBJ1-1; V: TRBV19; size: NA; CDR3: CASSALDSRRGSAFF; DNA: TGTGCCAGTAGTGCACTGGACAGTCGGCGGGGGTCAGCTTTCTTT
D: TRBD1; J: TRBJ1-4; V: TRBV28; size: NA; CDR3: CASSLPGQGQEKLFF; DNA: TGTGCCAGCAGTTTACCAGGACAGGGTCAGGAAAAACTGTTTTTT
D: NA; J: TRBJ2-2; V: TRBV7-7; size: once; CDR3: CASSPQTGLTGELFF; DNA: TGTGCCAGCAGCCCACAGACAGGCCTCACCGGGGAGCTGTTTTTT
D: TRBD1; J: TRBJ1-4; V: TRBV11-2; size: once; CDR3: CASSSGQVANEKLFF; DNA: TGTGCCAGCAGCTCAGGACAGGTAGCTAATGAAAAACTGTTTTTT
D: NA; J: TRBJ2-7; V: TRBV5-1; size: NA; CDR3: CASSLGTPQGTLYYEQYF; DNA: TGCGCCAGCAGCTTGGGGACCCCACAGGGCACCCTATACTACGAGCAGTACTTC
D: NA; J: TRBJ2-7; V: TRBV9; size: NA; CDR3: CASSVAGGYYEQYF; DNA: TGTGCCAGCAGCGTAGCGGGTGGGTACTACGAGCAGTACTTC
D: NA; J: TRBJ2-2; V: TRBV19; size: many; CDR3: CASSGTGTGELFF; DNA: TGTGCCAGTAGTGGGACTGGAACCGGGGAGCTGTTTTTT
D: TRBD1; J: TRBJ1-1; V: TRBV7-9; size: NA; CDR3: CASRNPGGNTEAFF; DNA: TGTGCCAGCAGAAATCCAGGGGGCAACACTGAAGCTTTCTTT
D: TRBD1; J: TRBJ2-7; V: TRBV6-6; size: NA; CDR3: CASSRDSADHEQYF; DNA: TGTGCCAGCAGTCGGGACAGCGCGGACCACGAGCAGTACTTC
D: TRBD1; J: TRBJ2-7; V: TRBV5-8; size: NA; CDR3: CASSLGDRGLLSGQYF; DNA: TGTGCCAGCAGCTTGGGGGACAGGGGTCTACTGAGTGGGCAGTACTTC
D: TRBD2; J: TRBJ2-1; V: TRBV14; size: few; CDR3: CASSHLAGVYNEQFF; DNA: TGTGCCAGCAGCCACCTGGCGGGGGTTTACAATGAGCAGTTCTTC
D: TRBD1; J: TRBJ1-5; V: TRBV28; size: once; CDR3: CASTLRGGASQPQHF; DNA: TGTGCCAGCACCCTAAGAGGGGGCGCGTCGCAGCCCCAGCATTTT
D: NA; J: TRBJ2-1; V: TRBV6-5; size: NA; CDR3: CASSSSGLQLEQFF; DNA: TGTGCCAGCAGTTCAAGTGGGCTCCAACTTGAGCAGTTCTTC
D: TRBD2; J: TRBJ2-5; V: TRBV7-3; size: NA; CDR3: CASSRTSGETQYF; DNA: TGTGCCAGCAGCCGGACTAGCGGGGAGACCCAGTACTTC
D: TRBD2; J: TRBJ2-1; V: TRBV6-1; size: NA; CDR3: CASSEAAYPPAGGLDNEQFF; DNA: TGTGCCAGCAGTGAAGCAGCCTACCCGCCGGCGGGGGGCCTTGACAATGAGCAGTTCTTC
D: TRBD2; J: TRBJ2-3; V: TRBV7-3; size: NA; CDR3: CASSRAGGITDTQYF; DNA: TGTGCCAGCAGCCGAGCGGGGGGAATCACAGATACGCAGTATTTT